A selection of T cell receptor beta chains follows, all from one sample in a study of cytomegalovirus exposure and HLA in healthy donors. TCRdb keeps only in-frame clones here, not all; method: immunoSEQ multiplex PCR. The repertoire holds approximately 120,000 clones, with around 78% as singletons. Sequenced material: PBMCs. The receptors originated from a man aged 45-65 years in good health and CMV-seronegative. Each CDR3 is given without its conserved first and last residue.

>TRBJ1-2|TRBV6-6|13
ASEDRGGYSYGYT
>TRBJ2-4|TRBV4-2|13
ASSPQATAKNIQY
>TRBJ2-1|TRBV2|12
ASSVWTGVNEQF
>TRBJ2-7|TRBV5-6|12
ASSLGQGLYEQY
>TRBJ2-1|TRBV9|13
ASSVGDREANEQF
>TRBJ1-4|TRBV5-5|12
ASSLTGGGEKLF
>TRBJ2-5|TRBV5-1|12
ASSALDSQETQY
>TRBJ2-1|TRBV18|14
ASSPPTQGARDEQF
>TRBJ2-1|TRBV19|13
ASSILASGVNEQF
>TRBJ2-5|TRBV7-9|12
SSTMGLLQETQY
>TRBJ2-1|TRBV6-6|13
ASSIGDTSYNEQF
>NA|TRBV25-1|12
ASSETGHTGELF
>TRBJ1-2|TRBV18|11
ASSPGGPYGYT
>TRBJ1-5|TRBV2|11
ASCVGANQPQH
>TRBJ1-1|TRBV5-5|13
ASSLAVRDSTEAF
>TRBJ1-2|TRBV19|11
ASSMEGRYGYT
>TRBJ2-7|TRBV4-2|14
ASSQDTAGVSYEQY
>TRBJ1-1|TRBV2|12
ASSLGVGGSEAF
>TRBJ1-3|TRBV7-2|13
ASSLDIASGNTIY
>TRBJ2-1|TRBV4-1|11
ASSRRGYNEQF
>TRBJ2-2|TRBV7-9|12
ASSLLAVTGELF
>TRBJ2-7|TRBV27|12
ASSIQGSSYEQY